The T cell receptor beta chain under discussion was sequenced for a study of blood T cell repertoires in COVID-19 (dated by TCRdb to 2020 to 2022). About the full investigation: Samples from collaborators originated in the United States, Italy and Spain and spanned both the acute and convalescent phases of COVID-19. Where available, HLA class I and class II types were taken from metadata supplied by the sample provider and were not determined by assay-based typing. Subjects who had been exposed to COVID-19, were actively infected with it, or had recovered from it provided the deeply sampled blood TCRbeta repertoires that made up the dataset. A freely available public database, intended as a resource for researchers studying the immune response to SARS-CoV-2, is where the repertoires were released. The material from the prospective study consisted of cDNA or gDNA derived from T cells, B-cell-depleted T cells, or PBMCs. The sample metadata nearly always contained a de-identified subject ID, COVID-19 status, age in years and sex. Samples came from the ongoing ImmuneRACE study (first 160 participants) plus 1,254 subjects from 6 global collaborators.

A remark on this clone: Its antigen is still unknown. No much larger clone is present one base from it, and per-base qualities are unavailable.

The research as a whole found: The amount of clinical and demographic metadata varied by source and participant and was provided uncurated.

The immunoSEQ Assay, a bias-controlled multiplex PCR, was used to amplify TCRbeta CDR3 regions from genomic DNA. As for the original processing: Nucleated cell counts per sample were estimated from amplification of reference gene primers within the assay. To quantify the absolute abundance of each unique TCRbeta CDR3 rearrangement, sequence reads were collapsed and filtered. For each sample, productive Simpson clonality was calculated as the square root of Simpson's diversity index over productive rearrangements. The table was pulled from immuneACCESS by TCRdb, which kept in-frame rearrangements only. Such tables lose some clones; where checked, under half of the loss comes from unresolved V genes, and the rest has no known cause. V and J calls and clone size are given by that table; D and trimming were obtained from the DNA. The sample contains 250,000 or so clones, approximately 89% of them found a single time. Over 8% of the sample is in the top ten clones.

Collaborating institutions collected whole blood in K2EDTA tubes following their own protocols. For TCRbeta analysis, collaborators shipped samples in one of three forms: frozen whole blood, isolated PBMCs, or DNA extracted from either of those sample types. This clonotype was obtained from a man aged 35 to 55 with active or convalescent COVID-19. Source material: peripheral blood.

CDR3 loop: CASSLTGEAFF. The DNA is TGTGCCAGTAGTTTGACAGGGGAAGCTTTCTTT. The chain couples TRBV19 to TRBJ1-1; TRBD1 fits 7 bases in the junction. V ends up 5 bases short and J 8 bases short, with an unmatched junction base count of 2. Taken from the germline V gene (reference sequence), the CDR1 and CDR2 loops are LNHDA and SQIVND. The CDR3, from cysteine to phenylalanine, totals 11 residues. CDR3 DNA only is kept here, 33 bases in frame from base 1. The full variable domain, completed from the reference TRBV19 and TRBJ1-1 proteins outside the CDR3, reads DGGITQSPKYLFRKEGQNVTLSCEQNLNHDAMYWYRQDPGQGLRLIYYSQIVNDFQKGDIAEGYSVSREKKESFPLTVTSAQKNPTAFYLCASSLTGEAFFGQGTRLTVV.